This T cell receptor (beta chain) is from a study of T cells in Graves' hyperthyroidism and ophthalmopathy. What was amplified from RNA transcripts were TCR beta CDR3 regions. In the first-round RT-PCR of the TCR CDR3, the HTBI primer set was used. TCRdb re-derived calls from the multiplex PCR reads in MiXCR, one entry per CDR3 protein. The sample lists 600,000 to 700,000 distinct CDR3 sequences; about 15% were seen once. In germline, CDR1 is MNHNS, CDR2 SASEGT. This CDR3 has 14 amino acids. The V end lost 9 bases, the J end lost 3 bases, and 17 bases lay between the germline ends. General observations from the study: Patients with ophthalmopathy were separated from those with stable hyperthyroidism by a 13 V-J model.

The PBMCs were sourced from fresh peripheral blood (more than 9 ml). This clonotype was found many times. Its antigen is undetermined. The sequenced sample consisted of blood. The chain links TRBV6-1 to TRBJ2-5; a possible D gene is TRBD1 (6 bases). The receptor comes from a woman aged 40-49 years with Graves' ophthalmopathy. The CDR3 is CASIPGHGKETQYF. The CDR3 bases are TGTGCCAGTATTCCGGGACACGGGAAAGAGACCCAGTACTTC.